This T cell receptor (beta chain) was sequenced during a study of OX40 agonist ivuxolimab in advanced cancers. Findings and limits, study-wide: The average count of expanded clones was higher among CD8+ T cells than among CD4+. Dosing at 0.1 to 3.0 mg/kg was accompanied by clonal expansion of CD4+ and CD8+ blood T cells by week 6.

Germline assignment: CDR1 MDHEN and CDR2 SYDVKM. The length of the CDR3 is 14 residues. Trimming shortened V by 6 bases and J by 5 bases, and 16 bases separated the two germline ends. Here immunoSEQ multiplex PCR was the method, and the copy in TCRdb shows in-frame clones only, minus some. The table shows more than 55,000 clones, with about 89% occurring only once. On this clone itself: Antigen: not known.

With baseline, cycle 4 day 1, and cycle 7 day 1 as timepoints, blood was sampled. The origin of this receptor is an adult with an advanced solid tumor such as melanoma, head and neck, liver or kidney cancer. The material sequenced was CD4+ or CD8+ T cells sorted from blood, taken in a trial of the OX40 agonist ivuxolimab. The chain employs TRBV28 and TRBJ2-5; D might be TRBD1 or TRBD2, each matching 5 bases. The CDR3 loop is CASRSAGTMETQYF. The DNA for the CDR3 is TGTGCCAGCAGGTCCGCCGGGACCATGGAGACCCAGTACTTC.